This T cell receptor beta chain was found in a study of cytomegalovirus exposure and HLA in healthy donors. Study-wide points: Researchers reported from a later analysis that most CMV-associated TCR beta chains appeared HLA-restricted. Across all donors, roughly uniform sequencing depth was an assumption of the presence/absence analyses. Earlier results showed most TCR beta V segments being productive about 87% or about 30% of the time.

Germline V gene lookup returns CDR1 SGHTA and CDR2 FQGTGA. This CDR3 is built from 17 residues. V shed 2 bases, J shed 7 bases, and the junction held 17 bases outside the gene matches. A word on this clone: The antigen is undetermined.

The PCR was carried out with 60 Vbeta primers and 13 Jbeta primers. Libraries were prepared by immunoSEQ multiplex PCR; TCRdb keeps only in-frame clonotypes and omits some of them. This table has roughly 230,000 clones, more than 70% appearing once. The sequence derives from a boy aged 10-17 years in good health and CMV-seronegative. The chain uses TRBV7-3 and TRBJ2-7; 7 positions match TRBD2. Sequencing used PBMCs. This chain's CDR3 is CASSLGRAGVPQEEQYF. DNA for the CDR3: TGTGCCAGCAGCTTAGGCCGGGCGGGGGTCCCACAGGAGGAGCAGTACTTC.